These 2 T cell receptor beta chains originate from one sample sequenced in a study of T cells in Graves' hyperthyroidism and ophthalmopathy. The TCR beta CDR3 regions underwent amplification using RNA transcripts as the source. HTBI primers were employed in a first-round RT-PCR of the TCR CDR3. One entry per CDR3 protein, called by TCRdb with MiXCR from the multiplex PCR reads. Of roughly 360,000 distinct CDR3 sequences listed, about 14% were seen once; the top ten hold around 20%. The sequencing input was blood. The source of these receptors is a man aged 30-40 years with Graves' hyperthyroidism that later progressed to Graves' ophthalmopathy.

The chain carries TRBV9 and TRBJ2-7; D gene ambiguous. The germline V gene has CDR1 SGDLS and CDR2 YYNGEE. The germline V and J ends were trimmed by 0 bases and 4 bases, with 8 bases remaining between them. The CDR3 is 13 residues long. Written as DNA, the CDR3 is TGTGCCAGCAGCGTAGCACCCGGGTACGAGCAGTACTTC. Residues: CASSVAPGYEQYF. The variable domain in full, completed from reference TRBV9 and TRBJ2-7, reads DSGVTQTPKHLITATGQRVTLRCSPRSGDLSVYWYQQSLDQGLQFLIQYYNGEERAKGNILERFSAQQFPDLHSELNLSSLELGDSALYFCASSVAPGYEQYFGPGTRLTVT.

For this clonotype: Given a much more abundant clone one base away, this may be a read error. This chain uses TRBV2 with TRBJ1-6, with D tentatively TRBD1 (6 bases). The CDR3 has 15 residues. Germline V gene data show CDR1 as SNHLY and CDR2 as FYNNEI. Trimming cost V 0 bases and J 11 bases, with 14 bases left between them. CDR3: CASSEALGGQTPLHF. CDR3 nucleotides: TGTGCCAGCAGTGAAGCGCTCGGGGGCCAGACACCCCTCCACTTT.